What follows are 23 T cell receptor beta chains derived from one specimen sequenced in a study of cytomegalovirus exposure and HLA in healthy donors. The study ran its PCR with 60 Vbeta and 13 Jbeta primers. TCRdb's table, derived via immunoSEQ multiplex PCR, lists solely in-frame clones and lacks some. The sample yields about 180,000 clones, about 69% seen once. Sequences were obtained from PBMCs. The receptors come from a human donor in good health.

V usage is TRBV7-8 and J usage is TRBJ2-7; 12 bases agree with TRBD2. The V and J ends lost 5 bases and 5 bases, in that order; junction bases with no gene match: 7. There are 15 residues in the CDR3. Germline-derived CDR1 and CDR2 are SGHVS and FQNEAQ. The CDR3, as DNA: TGTGCCAGCAGCCCAAGAGGACTAGCGGGGCACGAGCAGTACTTC. Its translation is CASSPRGLAGHEQYF.

The chain employs TRBV7-9 and TRBJ1-6, with 7 bases aligning to TRBD1. After removal of 1 base from V and 0 bases from J, the junction contained 6 bases not matched to a gene. CDR3 size: 18 residues. The germline V gene encodes CDR1 SEHNR and CDR2 FQNEAQ (reference sequence). The CDR3 bases are TGTGCCAGCAGCTTAGGGCAGGGACAGAGCTCCTATAATTCACCCCTCCACTTT. Amino acid sequence: CASSLGQGQSSYNSPLHF.

This chain links TRBV5-5 with TRBJ2-5; TRBD1 matches at 7 bases. Germline trimming cut 7 bases from V and 1 base from J; bases unmatched to any gene: 7. The CDR3 loop spans 14 amino acids. CDR1 and CDR2 from the germline V gene are SGHKS and YYEKEE (reference sequence). The CDR3 spells CASGFGTVQETQYF. The CDR3 coding sequence is TGTGCCAGCGGGTTCGGGACAGTCCAAGAGACCCAGTACTTC.

The chain uses TRBV19 and TRBJ1-1; D is undetermined. The germline V gene has CDR1 LNHDA and CDR2 SQIVND (reference sequence). Trimming pared 6 bases from V and 3 bases from J, leaving 11 bases between. The CDR3 runs to 13 residues. CDR3 nucleotides: TGTGCCAGTAGCCCACAGATAGACACTGAAGCTTTCTTT. It translates to CASSPQIDTEAFF.

This clone was seen more than once but under ten times. The V gene is TRBV19, the J gene TRBJ1-2; 8 bases align to TRBD1. Germline V gene data show CDR1 as LNHDA and CDR2 as SQIVND (reference sequence). The V gene end was trimmed by 8 bases and the J gene end by 8 bases; junction bases not matched to a gene: 7. The CDR3 totals 12 residues. The CDR3 coding sequence is TGTGCCAGTTCCCGGGACAGGAAAGGCTACACCTTC. Encoded protein: CASSRDRKGYTF.

This chain connects TRBV9 to TRBJ2-7, with 7 bases lining up with TRBD1. This CDR3 has 15 amino acids. Germline CDR1 and CDR2: SGDLS and YYNGEE. Trimming at V came to 4 bases and at J to 0 bases, leaving 7 bases not matched to a gene. In DNA, the CDR3 is TGTGCCAGCAGCACACGACAGGGCCACTCCTACGAGCAGTACTTC. It specifies CASSTRQGHSYEQYF.

The chain couples TRBV5-1 to TRBJ1-6; unclear D gene. Germline values: CDR1 SGHRS, CDR2 YFSETQ. The CDR3 is 16 amino acids. V dropped 1 base and J dropped 3 bases, with 11 bases sitting between them. CDR3 residues: CASSLKADYYNSPLHF. The CDR3, as DNA: TGCGCCAGCAGCTTGAAAGCGGATTACTATAATTCACCCCTCCACTTT.

The rearrangement uses TRBV7-9 and TRBJ2-7; 7 bases are shared with TRBD1. Losses at the gene ends were 2 bases for V and 5 bases for J; bases not matched to a gene: 9. The germline gives CDR1 SEHNR, CDR2 FQNEAQ (reference sequence). The CDR3 covers 15 residues. In nucleotides, the CDR3 is TGTGCCAGCAGCTTATGGTTAAGGGGGCCCCACGAGCAGTACTTC. Residues: CASSLWLRGPHEQYF. Looking up the rest from reference TRBV7-9 and TRBJ2-7 gives the full variable domain: DTGVSQNPRHKITKRGQNVTFRCDPISEHNRLYWYRQTLGQGPEFLTYFQNEAQLEKSRLLSDRFSAERPKGSFSTLEIQRTEQGDSAMYLCASSLWLRGPHEQYFGPGTRLTVT.

The rearrangement joins TRBV7-2 to TRBJ2-7, with TRBD1 matching over 7 bases. Losses at the gene ends were 5 bases for V and 7 bases for J; bases not matched to a gene: 8. The germline V gene has CDR1 SGHTA and CDR2 FQGNSA. The CDR3 runs to 13 residues. The CDR3 loop is CASSPPTGVEQYF. CDR3 DNA: TGTGCCAGCAGCCCCCCCACAGGGGTGGAGCAGTACTTC. Together with reference TRBV7-2 and TRBJ2-7, the CDR3 gives the full variable domain: GAGVSQSPSNKVTEKGKDVELRCDPISGHTALYWYRQSLGQGLEFLIYFQGNSAPDKSGLPSDRFSAERTGGSVSTLTIQRTQQEDSAVYLCASSPPTGVEQYFGPGTRLTVT.

The rearrangement links TRBV2 to TRBJ1-2; D may be TRBD1 (6 bases). Per germline, CDR1 SNHLY and CDR2 FYNNEI. V shed 10 bases and J shed 6 bases, with 21 bases lying between them. The CDR3 loop spans 14 amino acids. The CDR3 sequence: CATPGAGGVHGYTF. The CDR3 DNA sequence: TGTGCCACCCCAGGGGCAGGTGGCGTCCATGGCTACACCTTC.

This clone is medium-sized by share. The genes are TRBV4-3 and TRBJ2-1, with 9 bases identical to TRBD2. The CDR3 loop spans 16 amino acids. J gave up 0 bases and V 0 bases, and 0 bases lay outside the gene matches. Germline V lookup: CDR1 LGHNA, CDR2 YSLEER. CDR3 coding DNA: TGCGCCAGCAGCCAAGATAGCGGGGGCTCCTACAATGAGCAGTTCTTC. Its translation: CASSQDSGGSYNEQFF.

This clone was seen a few times. Within the sample, other DNA sequences also encode this same CDR3. The chain uses TRBV10-3 and TRBJ2-7; 15 nucleotides align to TRBD2. The J segment lost 1 base and the V segment lost 4 bases, leaving 2 bases of the junction unmatched. This CDR3 has 16 residues. CDR1 is ENHRY and CDR2 is SYGVKD in the germline V gene. CDR3 coding DNA: TGTGCCATCAGTGTGGGACTAGCGGGGGGTTCCTACGAGCAGTACTTC. This gives the protein CAISVGLAGGSYEQYF.

The chain combines TRBV7-6 with TRBJ2-5; 9 nucleotides align to TRBD2. The CDR3 runs to 17 residues. Germline-derived CDR1 and CDR2 are SGHVS and FNYEAQ. With V trimmed by 0 bases and J by 1 base, 6 bases remained unmatched. The CDR3 nucleotides read TGTGCCAGCAGCTTAGCGGGGGTAGCGGGGGCCCAAGAGACCCAGTACTTC. Translating it yields CASSLAGVAGAQETQYF. The full variable domain, with the rest looked up from reference TRBV7-6 and TRBJ2-5, is GAGVSQSPRYKVTKRGQDVALRCDPISGHVSLYWYRQALGQGPEFLTYFNYEAQQDKSGLPNDRFSAERPEGSISTLTIQRTEQRDSAMYRCASSLAGVAGAQETQYFGPGTRLLVL.

The V and J genes are TRBV10-2 and TRBJ2-2; 11 bases are a match to TRBD1. The germline V gene has CDR1 WSHSY and CDR2 SAAADI. Germline trimming cut 4 bases from V and 5 bases from J; bases unmatched to any gene: 3. The CDR3 sequence is 15 residues long. The CDR3 DNA is TGCGCCAGCAGTGGGGGGGACAGGGGGACCGGGGAGCTGTTTTTT. This codes for CASSGGDRGTGELFF.

The chain combines TRBV18 with TRBJ2-2; D gene uncertain. Germline CDR1 and CDR2: KGHSH and LQKENI. This CDR3 is 15 amino acids long. Trimming left V 2 bases short and J 6 bases short, with 13 bases between. The CDR3 nucleotides read TGTGCCAGCTCACCAGCTAGTTTCTCCGCCGGGGAGCTGTTTTTT. Translating it yields CASSPASFSAGELFF.

There are a few counts of this clone. This rearrangement joins TRBV29-1 to TRBJ2-7; weak D call: TRBD2 (6 bases). The V end lost 0 bases, the J end lost 3 bases, and 15 bases lay between the germline ends. Germline CDR1 is SQVTM and CDR2 is ANQGSEA. The CDR3 length is 15 residues. This CDR3 is CSVEESGSGVYEQYF. As DNA, the CDR3 is TGCAGCGTTGAAGAGTCTGGCTCGGGGGTCTACGAGCAGTACTTC.

This clone was counted between two and nine times. The chain combines TRBV6-6 with TRBJ2-5; a possible D gene is TRBD1 (6 bases). The V end was cut by 8 bases, the J end by 3 bases, with 10 bases between. Germline V gene sequence: CDR1 MNHNY, CDR2 SVGAGI (reference sequence). The CDR3 runs 12 residues. Here the CDR3 reads CASGKGEETQYF. CDR3 DNA: TGTGCCAGCGGTAAGGGGGAAGAGACCCAGTACTTC.

This clone appeared once. This chain's CDR3 is CAWTPWEGFTEAFF. DNA of the CDR3: TGTGCCTGGACCCCCTGGGAGGGGTTCACTGAAGCTTTCTTT. The chain is built from TRBV30 and TRBJ1-1; D possibly corresponds to TRBD1 (5 bases). The CDR3 sequence is 14 residues long. V was cut by 4 bases and J by 4 bases, with 16 bases left in between. CDR1 GTSNPN and CDR2 SVGIG come from the germline V gene (reference sequence).

V usage is TRBV19 and J usage is TRBJ1-5, with D tentatively TRBD1 (6 bases). Trimming cost V 6 bases and J 2 bases, with 11 bases left between them. This CDR3 is 14 amino acids long. Per the germline V gene, CDR1 is LNHDA and CDR2 is SQIVND (reference sequence). CDR3 sequence (DNA): TGTGCCAGTAGGGGGGCAGGGGGCAATCAGCCCCAGCATTTT. Its translation: CASRGAGGNQPQHF.

This clone was counted between two and nine times. V gene TRBV4-1 combines with J gene TRBJ1-2; D unresolved. With 5 bases removed from V and 11 bases from J, the gap between germline ends came to 27 bases. The CDR3 covers 16 residues. Germline V gene data show CDR1 as MGHRA and CDR2 as YSYEKL. In DNA form, the CDR3 reads TGCGCCAGCAGCTCAGGTGGCAGTCCTAGAGCGGGAGGATACACCTTC. Its protein is CASSSGGSPRAGGYTF.

The sample holds a few counts of this clone. This chain joins TRBV13 and TRBJ1-1; TRBD1 is a possible D gene (5 bases). Between the trimmed V and J ends, which lost 2 bases and 4 bases, there was a span of 11 bases. The germline gives CDR1 PRHDT, CDR2 FYEKMQ (reference sequence). The CDR3 extends over 14 amino acids. CDR3 bases: TGTGCCAGCAGCTTACCAGGGTGGGGCACTGAAGCTTTCTTT. This encodes CASSLPGWGTEAFF.

This chain uses TRBV11-3 with TRBJ2-1, with D possibly matching TRBD2 (6 bases). The length of the CDR3 is 15 residues. Between the trimmed V and J ends, which lost 3 bases and 5 bases, there was a span of 14 bases. Germline V CDR1 and CDR2: SGHNT, YENEEA. The CDR3 protein is CASSLGGGAHNEQFF. Here the CDR3 DNA reads TGTGCCAGCAGCTTGGGTGGCGGGGCCCACAATGAGCAGTTCTTC. Filled out from reference TRBV11-3 and TRBJ2-1, the complete variable domain reads EAGVVQSPRYKIIEKKQPVAFWCNPISGHNTLYWYLQNLGQGPELLIRYENEEAVDDSQLPKDRFSAERLKGVDSTLKIQPAELGDSAVYLCASSLGGGAHNEQFFGPGTRLTVL.

V is TRBV7-2 and J is TRBJ1-1; the D is unclear. The V gene lost 1 base and the J gene lost 2 bases, with 11 bases spanning the gap. CDR3 length: 15 amino acids. The germline V gene encodes CDR1 SGHTA and CDR2 FQGNSA. DNA of the CDR3: TGTGCCAGCAGCTTAGTACCGGGGATAAACACTGAAGCTTTCTTT. Its protein is CASSLVPGINTEAFF.